A single sample gave rise to the 30 T cell receptor beta chains below, sequenced in a study of long-term antiretroviral therapy in people with HIV. Version v3.0 of the immunoSEQ assay ran at survey level. Using immunoSEQ multiplex PCR, the repertoire was profiled, and TCRdb retains in-frame clones only, with some absent. The sample comprises under 25,000 clones, about 86% of which are singletons, and around 4.6% rests with the top ten. The sequences come from unsorted PBMCs, collected 1.3 years after starting antiretroviral therapy. The receptors come from a man aged 60 to 75 with HIV.

V and J are TRBV7-9 and TRBJ2-1; 10 nucleotides align to TRBD1. The CDR3 length is 16 residues. With V trimmed by 5 bases and J by 9 bases, 13 bases remained unmatched. CDR1 SEHNR and CDR2 FQNEAQ come from the germline V gene (reference sequence). CDR3 in amino acids: CASSPRQGAIISEQFF. CDR3 DNA sequence: TGTGCCAGCAGCCCGCGACAGGGGGCCATCATTAGTGAGCAGTTCTTC.

The J gene is TRBJ2-7, the V gene TRBV5-1; possibly TRBD1 for D (6 bases). The CDR3 is made up of 15 amino acids. The germline gives CDR1 SGHRS, CDR2 YFSETQ. V gave up 3 bases and J gave up 4 bases, with 17 bases separating them. CDR3 sequence (DNA): TGCGCCAGCAGCTGGCAGGGCAGGGGTGAATACGAGCAGTACTTC. It translates to CASSWQGRGEYEQYF.

The CDR3 spells CATLGESLSETQYF. CDR3 nucleotides: TGTGCCACCCTTGGGGAAAGTCTATCAGAGACCCAGTACTTC. The chain employs TRBV28 and TRBJ2-5; D uncertain. The CDR3 loop spans 14 amino acids. CDR1 and CDR2 from the germline V gene are MDHEN and SYDVKM. V lost 10 bases and J lost 4, with 19 bases in between.

The rearrangement joins TRBV19 to TRBJ1-2; TRBD1 aligns across 9 bases. V lost 5 bases to trimming and J lost 8 bases; unmatched junction nucleotides: 6. The CDR3 has 13 amino acids. Germline V CDR1 and CDR2: LNHDA, SQIVND (reference sequence). For the CDR3, the DNA is TGTGCCAGTAGTCTCACAGGGGGCTCGGGCTACACCTTC. Protein product: CASSLTGGSGYTF.

The CDR3 loop is CSVSYYRSLDEQFF. The CDR3 DNA reads TGCAGCGTGAGCTACTACCGCTCACTGGATGAGCAGTTCTTC. The chain combines TRBV29-1 with TRBJ2-1, with no clear D. Per germline, CDR1 SQVTM and CDR2 ANQGSEA. V gave up 6 bases and J gave up 8 bases, with 20 bases separating them. This CDR3 spans 14 amino acids.

The chain is built from TRBV7-9 and TRBJ2-7; possibly TRBD1 for D (5 bases). The CDR3 totals 14 residues. Trimming left V 3 bases short and J 0 bases short, with 9 bases between. Germline V gene sequence: CDR1 SEHNR, CDR2 FQNEAQ (reference sequence). CDR3 sequence (DNA): TGTGCCAGCAGCTTCTCAGGGCTCTCCTACGAGCAGTACTTC. It yields the protein CASSFSGLSYEQYF.

In this sample, this clone turned up once. This chain uses TRBV7-9 with TRBJ2-3, with 10 nucleotides matching TRBD2. V dropped 5 bases and J dropped 2; count of bases not matched to a gene: 10. CDR1 and CDR2 (germline): SEHNR, FQNEAQ (reference sequence). This CDR3 region has 17 residues. CDR3 in amino acids: CASSHTLAGALTDTQYF. For the CDR3, the DNA is TGTGCCAGCAGCCACACCCTAGCGGGGGCCCTCACAGATACGCAGTATTTT.

The chain recombines TRBV7-2 with TRBJ2-1; 7 bases are a match to TRBD2. With V trimmed by 8 bases and J by 1 base, 14 bases remained unmatched. CDR1 and CDR2 from the germline V gene are SGHTA and FQGNSA. The CDR3 has 17 amino acids. In DNA, the CDR3 is TGTGCCAGCTTGACTAGCCCGGGGTTATATTCCTACAATGAGCAGTTCTTC. This codes for CASLTSPGLYSYNEQFF.

In the case of this clone: The germline gene is not matched at one end of the junction; a read error may be the cause. The rearrangement joins TRBV7-7 to TRBJ1-6; D uncertain. Germline CDR1 SSHAT, CDR2 FNYEAQ (reference sequence). CDR3 length: 16 residues. The DNA for the CDR3 is TGTGCTAGCAGCCCTCCCTCGCAGCGGTATAATTCACCCCTCCACTTT. Translation: CASSPPSQRYNSPLHF.

This clone was seen a handful of times. V usage is TRBV11-2 and J usage is TRBJ1-2; unclear D gene. V was clipped by 1 base and J by 3 bases, with 6 bases between them. The CDR3 covers 13 residues. Germline CDR1 SGHAT, CDR2 FQNNGV. CDR3 residues: CASSLVPDYGYTF. CDR3 in DNA: TGTGCCAGCAGCTTAGTGCCAGACTATGGCTACACCTTC.

Regarding this clone: An end of the junction differs from the germline gene, which may be a read error. V usage is TRBV6-7 and J usage is TRBJ2-5; the D gene is possibly TRBD2 (6 bases). TRBV6-7 is treated as an ORF (open reading frame) with a function not yet certain. This CDR3 is 12 amino acids long. The CDR3 here is CASTYRLDYADF. The CDR3 DNA reads as TGTGCCAGCACCTATCGTCTGGACTACGCCGACTTC.

This clone was found once. The V gene is TRBV2, the J gene TRBJ1-4; D is unclear. Germline assignment: CDR1 SNHLY and CDR2 FYNNEI. The CDR3 covers 12 residues. Trimming cost V 8 bases and J 8 bases, with 12 bases left between them. The CDR3 loop reads CASLNRNEKLFF. DNA for the CDR3: TGTGCCAGCCTGAACCGAAACGAAAAACTGTTTTTT.

The chain recombines TRBV19 with TRBJ2-7; D unclear. CDR1 and CDR2 from the germline V gene are LNHDA and SQIVND (reference sequence). This CDR3 comprises 15 residues. Trimming removed 3 bases from V and 2 bases from J, with 14 bases in between. The CDR3 region is CASSIWSSTPYEQYF. CDR3 in DNA: TGTGCCAGTAGTATTTGGAGTTCTACCCCCTACGAGCAGTACTTC.

Details on this clone: Mismatch with germline at one junction end may stem from a read error. The genes are TRBV7-8 and TRBJ2-2; D ambiguous. In germline, CDR1 is SGHVS, CDR2 FQNEAQ. The CDR3 is 14 amino acids. The CDR3 nucleotides are TGTGCCAGCAGCTCCGACCCAAGAACCGGTGAGCTGTTTTTT. Protein: CASSSDPRTGELFF.

The V and J genes are TRBV13 and TRBJ2-3; D is uncertain. Germline CDR1 PRHDT, CDR2 FYEKMQ (reference sequence). The CDR3 is 14 residues long. V lost 6 bases and J 0 bases, leaving 10 bases between the germline ends. In DNA, the CDR3 is TGTGCCAGCAGTCCCGAAACTAGCACAGATACGCAGTATTTT. It specifies CASSPETSTDTQYF.

This chain uses TRBV19 with TRBJ2-5; D possibly corresponds to TRBD2 (5 bases). From germline, CDR1 is LNHDA and CDR2 SQIVND (reference sequence). The CDR3 is made up of 14 amino acids. The ends were cut back, 5 bases at V and 5 bases at J, with 15 bases in the middle. CDR3 DNA sequence: TGTGCCAGTAGTCGGACTCAAAATGTGGAGACCCAGTACTTC. Residues: CASSRTQNVETQYF.

The chain combines TRBV5-4 with TRBJ1-2, with unresolved D. Looked up from germline, CDR1 is SGHNT and CDR2 is YYREEE (reference sequence). V gave up 3 bases and J gave up 4 bases, with 10 bases separating them. The CDR3 spans 13 residues. The chain's CDR3 is CASSSRFSYGYTF. The CDR3 DNA is TGTGCCAGCAGCTCGCGGTTTTCCTATGGCTACACCTTC.

J is TRBJ2-1 and V is TRBV5-1, with TRBD2 matching over 8 bases. The CDR3 runs to 15 residues. Trimming at V came to 2 bases and at J to 1 base, leaving 2 bases not matched to a gene. Germline lookup yields CDR1 SGHRS and CDR2 YFSETQ. CDR3 region: CASSLRGGSYNEQFF. CDR3 DNA: TGCGCCAGCAGCTTACGGGGGGGATCCTACAATGAGCAGTTCTTC.

The chain joins TRBV28 to TRBJ2-1, with D unresolved. Germline V gene sequence: CDR1 MDHEN, CDR2 SYDVKM. The CDR3 covers 11 residues. The V gene lost 5 bases and the J gene lost 6 bases, with 5 bases spanning the gap. The CDR3 DNA sequence: TGTGCCAGCAGTCCCTTCAATGAGCAGTTCTTC. Translation gives CASSPFNEQFF. Variable domain in full (rest from reference TRBV28 and TRBJ2-1): DVKVTQSSRYLVKRTGEKVFLECVQDMDHENMFWYRQDPGLGLRLIYFSYDVKMKEKGDIPEGYSVSREKKERFSLILESASTNQTSMYLCASSPFNEQFFGPGTRLTVL.

CDR3 region: CAWSVLTSHEQYF. CDR3 DNA: TGTGCCTGGAGTGTACTTACCAGCCACGAGCAGTACTTC. The rearrangement links TRBV30 to TRBJ2-7; D gene unclear. The CDR3 runs to 13 residues. CDR1 GTSNPN and CDR2 SVGIG come from the germline V gene (reference sequence). V lost 0 bases and J 5 bases, leaving 11 bases between the germline ends.

This sequence joins TRBV5-1 and TRBJ2-7; weak D call: TRBD1 (6 bases). Trimming left V 6 bases short and J 0 bases short, with 13 bases between. The CDR3 length is 14 residues. Germline CDR1 and CDR2: SGHRS and YFSETQ. The CDR3 sequence is CASTRDTLSYEQYF. The CDR3 DNA follows: TGCGCCAGCACTAGGGACACACTCTCCTACGAGCAGTACTTC.

The chain uses TRBV2 and TRBJ1-4; 9 bases map to TRBD1. With 6 bases clipped from V and 8 bases from J, the junction kept 7 bases outside the gene matches. Germline CDR1 and CDR2: SNHLY and FYNNEI. The length of the CDR3 is 14 residues. The CDR3 is CASSPGTGREKLFF. The CDR3 DNA reads as TGTGCCAGCAGCCCCGGGACAGGGAGGGAAAAACTGTTTTTT. Based on the CDR3 plus reference TRBV2 and TRBJ1-4, the full variable domain is EPEVTQTPSHQVTQMGQEVILRCVPISNHLYFYWYRQILGQKVEFLVSFYNNEISEKSEIFDDQFSVERPDGSNFTLKIRSTKLEDSAMYFCASSPGTGREKLFFGSGTQLSVL.

This clone has just one count. The V call is TRBV30, the J call TRBJ2-7; 7 nucleotides align to TRBD1. The J segment lost 2 bases and the V segment lost 3 bases, leaving 4 bases of the junction unmatched. Germline loops: CDR1 GTSNPN, CDR2 SVGIG (reference sequence). The CDR3 has 13 residues. The CDR3 protein is CAWSVGTAYEQYF. The CDR3 nucleotides are TGTGCCTGGAGCGTTGGGACAGCCTACGAGCAGTACTTC.

The count of this clone is one. The rearrangement uses TRBV11-1 and TRBJ2-3; D might be TRBD2 (6 bases). V shed 8 bases and J shed 5 bases, with 17 bases lying between them. The germline CDR1 and CDR2 sequences are SGHAT and FQDESV (reference sequence). CDR3 length equals 14 residues. The CDR3 nucleotides read TGTGCCAGCCAAAGCCGGCAGGAGGGAGATACGCAGTATTTT. Its protein is CASQSRQEGDTQYF.

The chain combines TRBV7-2 with TRBJ2-7, with TRBD2 identical over 9 bases. The germline V gene has CDR1 SGHTA and CDR2 FQGNSA. The V and J ends lost 5 bases and 2 bases, in that order; junction bases with no gene match: 7. The CDR3 has 15 residues. This CDR3 reads CASSRRSGRTYEQYF. DNA of the CDR3: TGTGCCAGCAGCCGGAGGAGCGGGAGGACCTACGAGCAGTACTTC.

The chain joins TRBV4-3 to TRBJ1-2, with D possibly being TRBD1 (6 bases). Germline CDR1 LGHNA, CDR2 YSLEER. Trimming took 1 base from V and 4 from J, leaving 13 bases between them. The CDR3 has 15 residues. The CDR3 is CASSQGPTGFYGYTF. CDR3 bases: TGCGCCAGCAGCCAAGGTCCCACAGGGTTCTATGGCTACACCTTC.

CDR3 in amino acids: CASSLVAGHRNGYTF. The CDR3, as DNA: TGTGCCAGCAGCTTAGTGGCGGGACACCGGAATGGCTACACCTTC. This chain links TRBV11-2 with TRBJ1-2; tentatively, D is TRBD1 (6 bases). The CDR3 contains 15 residues. Per germline, CDR1 SGHAT and CDR2 FQNNGV. V gave up 1 base and J gave up 6 bases, with 15 bases separating them.

The chain links TRBV5-1 to TRBJ2-1; 9 bases map to TRBD2. Germline V gene lookup returns CDR1 SGHRS and CDR2 YFSETQ. Trimming at V came to 0 bases and at J to 4 bases, leaving 5 bases not matched to a gene. CDR3 size: 16 residues. CDR3 region: CASSLVAGGPYNEQFF. CDR3 DNA sequence: TGCGCCAGCAGCTTGGTGGCGGGAGGGCCTTACAATGAGCAGTTCTTC.

The chain recombines TRBV19 with TRBJ1-5, with 9 positions matching TRBD1. Germline V gene sequence: CDR1 LNHDA, CDR2 SQIVND (reference sequence). With 7 bases clipped from V and 5 bases from J, the junction kept 9 bases outside the gene matches. CDR3 length: 15 residues. The CDR3 is CASTISGTGHQPQHF. CDR3 coding DNA: TGTGCCAGTACAATTTCCGGGACAGGGCATCAGCCCCAGCATTTT. Looking up the rest from reference TRBV19 and TRBJ1-5 gives the full variable domain: DGGITQSPKYLFRKEGQNVTLSCEQNLNHDAMYWYRQDPGQGLRLIYYSQIVNDFQKGDIAEGYSVSREKKESFPLTVTSAQKNPTAFYLCASTISGTGHQPQHFGDGTRLSIL.

The J gene is TRBJ2-5, the V gene TRBV5-1; D uncertain. Germline CDR1 reads SGHRS; CDR2 reads YFSETQ. V lost 0 bases and J 1 base, leaving 7 bases between the germline ends. The CDR3 is 14 amino acids. The CDR3 sequence: CASSLAAPQETQYF. CDR3 nucleotide sequence: TGCGCCAGCAGCTTGGCTGCCCCCCAAGAGACCCAGTACTTC.